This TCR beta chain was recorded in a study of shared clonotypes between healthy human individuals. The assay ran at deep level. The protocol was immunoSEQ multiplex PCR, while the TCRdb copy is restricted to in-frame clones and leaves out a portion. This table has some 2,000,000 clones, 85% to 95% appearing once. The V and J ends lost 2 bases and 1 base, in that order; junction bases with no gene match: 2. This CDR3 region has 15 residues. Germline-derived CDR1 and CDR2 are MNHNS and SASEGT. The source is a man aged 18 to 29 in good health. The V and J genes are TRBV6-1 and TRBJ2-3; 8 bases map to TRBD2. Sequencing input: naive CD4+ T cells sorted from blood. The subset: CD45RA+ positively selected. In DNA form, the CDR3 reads TGTGCCAGCAGTGAACGAGCGGGAGGCACAGATACGCAGTATTTT. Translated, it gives CASSERAGGTDTQYF.